This TCR beta chain was observed in a study of shared clonotypes between healthy human individuals. The germline CDR1 and CDR2 sequences are LGHNA and YSLEER. The germline V and J ends were trimmed by 4 bases and 2 bases, with 11 bases remaining between them. The CDR3 spans 14 residues. Sequenced by immunoSEQ multiplex PCR; TCRdb stores in-frame clones only, minus some. The table has over a million clones, about 75% seen once; the top ten hold roughly 1.5%. Sequenced sample: memory CD4+ T cells sorted from blood. Subset: CD45RA-negative fraction. The receptor's source is a man aged 18 to 35 in good health. The rearrangement uses TRBV4-3 and TRBJ1-1, with unresolved D. The CDR3 sequence: CASSLHVGNTEAFF. The CDR3 DNA reads as TGCGCCAGCAGCCTACACGTGGGAAACACTGAAGCTTTCTTT.